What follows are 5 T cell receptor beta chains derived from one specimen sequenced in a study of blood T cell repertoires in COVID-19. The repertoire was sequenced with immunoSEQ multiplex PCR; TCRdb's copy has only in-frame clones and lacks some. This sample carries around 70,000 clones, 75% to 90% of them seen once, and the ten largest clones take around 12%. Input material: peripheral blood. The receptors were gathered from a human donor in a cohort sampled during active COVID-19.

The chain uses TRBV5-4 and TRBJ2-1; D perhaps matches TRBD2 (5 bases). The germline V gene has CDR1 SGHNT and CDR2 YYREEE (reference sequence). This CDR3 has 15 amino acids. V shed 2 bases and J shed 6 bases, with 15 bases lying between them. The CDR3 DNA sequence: TGTGCCAGCAGCTTCCCGGGAATTGGTGGCAATGAGCAGTTCTTC. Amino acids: CASSFPGIGGNEQFF.

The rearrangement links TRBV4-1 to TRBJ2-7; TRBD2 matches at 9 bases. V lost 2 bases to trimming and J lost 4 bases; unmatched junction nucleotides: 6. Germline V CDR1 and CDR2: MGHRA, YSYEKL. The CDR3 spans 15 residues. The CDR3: CASSQLLAGRYEQYF. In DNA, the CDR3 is TGCGCCAGCAGCCAACTTCTAGCGGGGCGGTACGAGCAGTACTTC.

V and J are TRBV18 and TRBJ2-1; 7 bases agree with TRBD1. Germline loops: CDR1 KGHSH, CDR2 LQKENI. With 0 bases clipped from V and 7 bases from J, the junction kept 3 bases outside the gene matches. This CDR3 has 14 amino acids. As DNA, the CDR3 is TGTGCCAGCTCACCACCAGGGGGCAGGAATGAGCAGTTCTTC. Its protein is CASSPPGGRNEQFF.

The CDR3: CASRSAQGGFEKLFF. The CDR3 DNA reads TGTGCCAGCAGATCTGCGCAGGGAGGGTTTGAAAAACTGTTTTTT. The chain links TRBV7-2 to TRBJ1-4; TRBD1 is a possible D gene (5 bases). This CDR3 has 15 amino acids. V was clipped by 6 bases and J by 7 bases, with 18 bases between them. CDR1 SGHTA and CDR2 FQGNSA come from the germline V gene. The full variable domain, its missing parts supplied by reference TRBV7-2 and TRBJ1-4, is GAGVSQSPSNKVTEKGKDVELRCDPISGHTALYWYRQSLGQGLEFLIYFQGNSAPDKSGLPSDRFSAERTGGSVSTLTIQRTQQEDSAVYLCASRSAQGGFEKLFFGSGTQLSVL.

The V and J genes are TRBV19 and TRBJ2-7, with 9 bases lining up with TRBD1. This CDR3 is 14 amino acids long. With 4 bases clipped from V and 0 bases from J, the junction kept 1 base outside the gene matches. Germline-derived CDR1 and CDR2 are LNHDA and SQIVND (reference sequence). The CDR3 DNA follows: TGTGCCAGTAGTAAGACAGGGGGCTCCTACGAGCAGTACTTC. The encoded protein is CASSKTGGSYEQYF.